This T cell receptor beta chain derives from a study of blood T cell repertoires in COVID-19. About the research overall: PBMCs, B-cell-depleted T cells, or T cells provided the cDNA or gDNA that made up the material.

Per germline, CDR1 GTSNPN and CDR2 SVGIG (reference sequence). The CDR3 consists of 15 residues. V was clipped by 0 bases and J by 1 base, with 12 bases between them. Sequenced by immunoSEQ multiplex PCR; TCRdb stores in-frame clones only, minus some. The repertoire holds roughly 90,000 clones, approximately 88% seen once, with roughly 30% in the top ten. Source material: peripheral blood. The chain is built from TRBV30 and TRBJ1-2; D might be TRBD1 (5 bases). This receptor was identified in an elderly woman with active or convalescent COVID-19. As DNA, the CDR3 is TGTGCCTGGAGTGTAGGGGAAGGGCTTAACTATGGCTACACCTTC. Protein product: CAWSVGEGLNYGYTF. Together with reference TRBV30 and TRBJ1-2, the CDR3 gives the full variable domain: SQTIHQWPATLVQPVGSPLSLECTVEGTSNPNLYWYRQAAGRGLQLLFYSVGIGQISSEVPQNLSASRPQDRQFILSSKKLLLSDSGFYLCAWSVGEGLNYGYTFGSGTRLTVV.